The following is a TCR beta chain sequence with its context. What it binds is not known. This specimen comes from a study of T cell responses to AZD1222 COVID-19 vaccine. Study outcomes and limitations: Without day 14 samples, only post-peak T cell repertoires were studied. CD4 TCRs covered the whole spike, strongest at regions 160-218 and 743-854.

Data came from immunoSEQ multiplex PCR; TCRdb stores just in-frame clones and leaves some out. The sample carries 85,000 to 130,000 clones, roughly 90% recorded once. There are 13 residues in the CDR3. V lost 5 bases to trimming and J lost 12 bases, with 17 bases between them. From germline, CDR1 is LGHDT and CDR2 YNNKEL (reference sequence). The input for sequencing was peripheral blood, taken on day 0 of AZD1222 vaccination. This chain links TRBV3-1 (or the pseudogene TRBV3-2) with TRBJ2-1; D might be TRBD2 (6 bases). The receptor's source is an adult in good health. The CDR3 DNA reads TGTGCCAGCAGCGAAAGGGCTGCCGGGGGGCAGTTCTTC. This encodes CASSERAAGGQFF.